The T cell receptor (beta chain) described here comes from a study of radiation and T cells in renal cell carcinoma. Study-wide context: Nephrectomy followed 15 Gy stereotactic body radiation by 4 weeks. Findings and limits, study-wide: In blood, top tumor clones expanded by 2 weeks, shrinking by 4. Baseline intratumoral clonotype presence is unknown without pretreatment biopsies.

This CDR3 is 18 amino acids long. Trimming removed 0 bases at V and 10 bases at J, with 27 bases between. Germline-derived CDR1 and CDR2 are SGHRS and YFSETQ. This table comes from immunoSEQ multiplex PCR, and its TCRdb copy is limited to in-frame clones, with some not included. The sample has approximately 22,000 clones; 60% to 80% are singletons. Of note for this clone: Its target is not known.

Time point specified: baseline pretreatment blood. Treatment of the sample: 15 Gy SBRT to primary tumor, nephrectomy 4 weeks later. V usage is TRBV5-1 and J usage is TRBJ2-3, with D unresolved. The origin of this receptor is a man aged 55 to 70 with renal cell carcinoma. The source was blood, collected from a patient whose treatment included radiotherapy and nephrectomy. The CDR3: CASSLGFGARVGSESQYF. As DNA, the CDR3 is TGCGCCAGCAGCTTGGGTTTCGGCGCCCGGGTGGGGTCGGAGTCGCAGTATTTT.